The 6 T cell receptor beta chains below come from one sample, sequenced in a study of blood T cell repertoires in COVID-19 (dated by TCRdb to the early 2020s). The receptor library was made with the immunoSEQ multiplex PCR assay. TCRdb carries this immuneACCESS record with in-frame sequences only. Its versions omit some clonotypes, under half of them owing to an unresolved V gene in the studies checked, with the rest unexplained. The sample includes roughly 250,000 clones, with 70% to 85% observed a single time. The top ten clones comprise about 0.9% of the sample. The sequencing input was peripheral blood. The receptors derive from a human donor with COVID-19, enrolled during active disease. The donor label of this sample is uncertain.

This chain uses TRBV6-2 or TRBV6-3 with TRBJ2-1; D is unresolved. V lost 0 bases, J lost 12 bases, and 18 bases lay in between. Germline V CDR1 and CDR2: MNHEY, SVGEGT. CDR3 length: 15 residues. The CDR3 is CASSYSSEASVRQFF. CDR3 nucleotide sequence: TGTGCCAGCAGTTACTCGAGTGAGGCCTCGGTTCGGCAGTTCTTC.

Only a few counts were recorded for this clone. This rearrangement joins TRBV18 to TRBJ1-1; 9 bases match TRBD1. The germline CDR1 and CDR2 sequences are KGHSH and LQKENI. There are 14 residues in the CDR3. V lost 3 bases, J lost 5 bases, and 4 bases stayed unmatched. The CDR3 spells CASSPTGGGTEAFF. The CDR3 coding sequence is TGTGCCAGCTCACCCACAGGGGGCGGGACTGAAGCTTTCTTT.

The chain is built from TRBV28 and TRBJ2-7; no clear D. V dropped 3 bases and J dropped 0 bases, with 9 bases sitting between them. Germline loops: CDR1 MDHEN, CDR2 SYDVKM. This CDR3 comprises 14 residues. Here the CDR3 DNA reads TGTGCCAGCAGTTTGAGTTATGACTCCTACGAGCAGTACTTC. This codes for CASSLSYDSYEQYF.

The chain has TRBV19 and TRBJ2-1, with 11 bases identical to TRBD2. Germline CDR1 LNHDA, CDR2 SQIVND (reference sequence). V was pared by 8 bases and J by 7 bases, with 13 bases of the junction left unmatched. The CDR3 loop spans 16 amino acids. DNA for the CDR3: TGTGCCAGTCTCCCGAAGCTAGCGGGAGGTGCAAATGAGCAGTTCTTC. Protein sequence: CASLPKLAGGANEQFF.

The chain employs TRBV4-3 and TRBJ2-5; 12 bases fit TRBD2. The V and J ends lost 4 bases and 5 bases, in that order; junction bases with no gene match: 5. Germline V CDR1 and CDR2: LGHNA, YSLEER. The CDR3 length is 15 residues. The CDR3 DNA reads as TGCGCCAGCAGCCCAGGACTAGCGGGAAGGGAGACCCAGTACTTC. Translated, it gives CASSPGLAGRETQYF.

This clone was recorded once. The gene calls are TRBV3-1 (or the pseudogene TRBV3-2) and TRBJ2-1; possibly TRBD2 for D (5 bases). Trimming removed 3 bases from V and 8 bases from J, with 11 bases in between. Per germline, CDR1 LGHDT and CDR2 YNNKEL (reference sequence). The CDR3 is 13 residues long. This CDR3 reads CASSQDGGHEQFF. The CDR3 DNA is TGTGCCAGCAGCCAGGATGGAGGCCATGAGCAGTTCTTC.